Following are 16 T cell receptor beta chains from one sample sequenced in a study of blood T cell repertoires in COVID-19 (dated by TCRdb to 2020 to 2021). Libraries were made using the immunoSEQ multiplex PCR assay. As stored in TCRdb, this immuneACCESS dataset retains in-frame rearrangements with V and J assigned. A fraction of the clones does not appear; measured against another copy, unresolved V genes explain less than half of the discrepancy, and the remainder lacks a known reason. A total of about 270,000 clones appear in this sample, 75% to 95% of them only once. Approximately 3% of the sample is held by the ten biggest clonotypes. Specimen: PBMCs or T cells enriched from blood (not recorded which). The origin of the receptors is a man in his forties who had been exposed to COVID-19.

The chain carries TRBV25-1 and TRBJ1-2, with 7 bases matching TRBD1. V gave up 5 bases and J gave up 3 bases; unmatched junction bases: 3. Germline V gene lookup returns CDR1 MGHDK and CDR2 SYGVNS. There are 13 residues in the CDR3. DNA of the CDR3: TGTGCCAGCAGTACCGGGACAGACTATGGCTACACCTTC. It codes for CASSTGTDYGYTF.

V gene TRBV7-9 combines with J gene TRBJ1-5; 7 positions agree with TRBD1. The germline V gene has CDR1 SEHNR and CDR2 FQNEAQ (reference sequence). The CDR3 is 15 residues long. The V segment lost 0 bases and the J segment 5 bases; nucleotides outside the gene matches: 4. The CDR3 loop is CASSLALRGDQPQHF. In DNA form, the CDR3 reads TGTGCCAGCAGCTTAGCGCTCAGGGGGGATCAGCCCCAGCATTTT.

J is TRBJ2-5 and V is TRBV5-4; 10 bases fit TRBD1. Looked up from germline, CDR1 is SGHNT and CDR2 is YYREEE (reference sequence). This CDR3 is 17 amino acids long. V lost 1 base to trimming and J lost 3 bases; unmatched junction nucleotides: 9. CDR3 sequence reads: CASSLQPGQGREETQYF. The CDR3 DNA reads as TGTGCCAGCAGCTTGCAACCGGGACAGGGGAGGGAAGAGACCCAGTACTTC.

In this sample, this clone turned up once. Other DNA sequences within the sample encode an identical CDR3. The chain joins TRBV7-2 to TRBJ2-2; tentatively, D is TRBD2 (5 bases). This CDR3 is 14 amino acids long. CDR1 and CDR2 (germline): SGHTA, FQGNSA. Trimming took 1 base from V and 5 from J, leaving 8 bases between them. This chain's CDR3 is CASSLVRGTGELFF. CDR3 DNA: TGTGCCAGCAGCTTAGTAAGAGGGACCGGGGAGCTGTTTTTT.

This chain links TRBV30 with TRBJ2-1; D might be TRBD1 or TRBD2, each matching 5 bases. V lost 8 bases and J lost 6, with 17 bases in between. CDR3 length: 13 amino acids. Per the germline V gene, CDR1 is GTSNPN and CDR2 is SVGIG (reference sequence). For the CDR3, the DNA is TGTGCCGGGGACGTAACTAGTGCCAATGAGCAGTTCTTC. It is translated as CAGDVTSANEQFF. Full variable domain (missing parts from reference TRBV30 and TRBJ2-1): SQTIHQWPATLVQPVGSPLSLECTVEGTSNPNLYWYRQAAGRGLQLLFYSVGIGQISSEVPQNLSASRPQDRQFILSSKKLLLSDSGFYLCAGDVTSANEQFFGPGTRLTVL.

This clone has a single count. V usage is TRBV20-1 and J usage is TRBJ2-5, with 7 bases matching TRBD1. This CDR3 spans 13 amino acids. Losses at the gene ends were 3 bases for V and 3 bases for J; bases not matched to a gene: 4. From germline, CDR1 is DFQATT and CDR2 SNEGSKA (reference sequence). The CDR3 DNA is TGCAGTGCTAGTAGGGACAGCGAAGAGACCCAGTACTTC. Translating gives CSASRDSEETQYF.

V gene TRBV6-1 combines with J gene TRBJ2-5, with 9 positions matching TRBD2. Germline values: CDR1 MNHNS, CDR2 SASEGT. The length of the CDR3 is 16 residues. V lost 3 bases, J lost 5 bases, and 10 bases stayed unmatched. CDR3 amino acids: CASSESVSGRSETQYF. The CDR3 DNA reads as TGTGCCAGCAGTGAGTCTGTTAGCGGGAGATCGGAGACCCAGTACTTC.

The gene calls are TRBV10-3 and TRBJ2-7; 16 positions agree with TRBD2. J lost 4 bases, V lost 10 bases, and 13 bases had no gene match. The length of the CDR3 is 17 residues. Germline CDR1 is ENHRY and CDR2 is SYGVKD. The CDR3 DNA is TGTGCCACAACCGGGACTAGCGGGAGGGCCTCACCTTACGAGCAGTACTTC. Amino acids: CATTGTSGRASPYEQYF.

This CDR3 reads CASSSTILRARTDTQYF. Written as DNA, the CDR3 is TGTGCCAGCAGCTCCACGATTCTCCGAGCTCGCACAGATACGCAGTATTTT. V usage is TRBV7-9 and J usage is TRBJ2-3; D not resolved. The CDR3 length is 17 residues. Trimming stripped 4 bases from V and 1 base from J, with 18 bases between. Per the germline V gene, CDR1 is SEHNR and CDR2 is FQNEAQ (reference sequence). Combining the CDR3 with reference TRBV7-9 and TRBJ2-3 gives the whole variable domain DTGVSQNPRHKITKRGQNVTFRCDPISEHNRLYWYRQTLGQGPEFLTYFQNEAQLEKSRLLSDRFSAERPKGSFSTLEIQRTEQGDSAMYLCASSSTILRARTDTQYFGPGTRLTVL.

The chain joins TRBV19 to TRBJ2-4; TRBD2 is a possible D gene (5 bases). Looked up from germline, CDR1 is LNHDA and CDR2 is SQIVND (reference sequence). The length of the CDR3 is 14 residues. V was clipped by 6 bases and J by 1 base, with 10 bases between them. CDR3 region: CASRRTAAKNIQYF. In DNA form, the CDR3 reads TGTGCCAGTAGACGGACTGCCGCCAAAAACATTCAGTACTTC.

CDR3: CASSGTSGRIYEQYF. DNA for the CDR3: TGCGCCAGCAGCGGAACTAGCGGGAGAATCTACGAGCAGTACTTC. This sequence joins TRBV5-1 and TRBJ2-7, with 11 bases matching TRBD2. V lost 4 bases to trimming and J lost 3 bases; unmatched junction nucleotides: 6. This CDR3 is built from 15 residues. CDR1 and CDR2 (germline): SGHRS, YFSETQ. The variable domain in full, with the rest retrieved from reference TRBV5-1 and TRBJ2-7, is KAGVTQTPRYLIKTRGQQVTLSCSPISGHRSVSWYQQTPGQGLQFLFEYFSETQRNKGNFPGRFSGRQFSNSRSEMNVSTLELGDSALYLCASSGTSGRIYEQYFGPGTRLTVT.

V and J are TRBV10-3 and TRBJ1-2; the match to TRBD1 covers 10 bases. CDR3 length: 14 amino acids. CDR1 and CDR2 from the germline V gene are ENHRY and SYGVKD. The V gene end was trimmed by 5 bases and the J gene end by 8 bases; junction bases not matched to a gene: 8. CDR3 bases: TGTGCCATCAGTAAAACCGGGACAGGGGAAGGCTACACCTTC. It is translated as CAISKTGTGEGYTF.

The chain combines TRBV9 with TRBJ1-3; the match to TRBD1 covers 10 bases. The V gene end was trimmed by 5 bases and the J gene end by 3 bases; junction bases not matched to a gene: 8. There are 16 residues in the CDR3. Germline V CDR1 and CDR2: SGDLS, YYNGEE. CDR3 nucleotides: TGTGCCAGCAGTGCCGGGACAGGGGAACGTGGAAACACCATATATTTT. It codes for CASSAGTGERGNTIYF. Full variable domain (missing parts from reference TRBV9 and TRBJ1-3): DSGVTQTPKHLITATGQRVTLRCSPRSGDLSVYWYQQSLDQGLQFLIQYYNGEERAKGNILERFSAQQFPDLHSELNLSSLELGDSALYFCASSAGTGERGNTIYFGEGSWLTVV.

J is TRBJ2-1 and V is TRBV13; 7 bases agree with TRBD2. The V segment lost 0 bases and the J segment 4 bases; nucleotides outside the gene matches: 3. This CDR3 has 15 amino acids. The germline V gene encodes CDR1 PRHDT and CDR2 FYEKMQ (reference sequence). The CDR3 sequence is CASSLGGGAYNEQFF. In nucleotides, the CDR3 is TGTGCCAGCAGCTTAGGGGGAGGGGCGTACAATGAGCAGTTCTTC.

This clone was counted only a few times. The chain has TRBV7-3 and TRBJ2-1, with 7 bases lining up with TRBD1. With 2 bases clipped from V and 5 bases from J, the junction kept 6 bases outside the gene matches. The CDR3 is 15 residues long. The germline gives CDR1 SGHTA, CDR2 FQGTGA. Written as DNA, the CDR3 is TGTGCCAGCAGCTTAGCAGGGGGACGAAACAATGAGCAGTTCTTC. As protein: CASSLAGGRNNEQFF.

This clone was found once. The chain couples TRBV3-1 (or the pseudogene TRBV3-2) to TRBJ1-2; the D gene is possibly TRBD1 (5 bases). Germline assignment: CDR1 LGHDT and CDR2 YNNKEL (reference sequence). The CDR3 covers 11 residues. Trimming took 1 base from V and 10 from J, leaving 7 bases between them. Here the CDR3 reads CASSQGTSYTF. The CDR3 DNA sequence: TGTGCCAGCAGCCAAGGGACATCCTACACCTTC.